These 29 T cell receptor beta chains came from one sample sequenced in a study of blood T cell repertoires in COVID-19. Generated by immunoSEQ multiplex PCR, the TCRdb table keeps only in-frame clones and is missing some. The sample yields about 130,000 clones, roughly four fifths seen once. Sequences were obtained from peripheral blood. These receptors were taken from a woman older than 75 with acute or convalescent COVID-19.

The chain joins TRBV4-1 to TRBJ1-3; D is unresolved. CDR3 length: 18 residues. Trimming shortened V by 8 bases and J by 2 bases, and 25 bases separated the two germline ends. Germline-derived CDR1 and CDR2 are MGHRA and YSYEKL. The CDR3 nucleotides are TGCGCCAGCCAGCCTGACCTAAATACGGGAATCGCTGGAAACACCATATATTTT. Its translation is CASQPDLNTGIAGNTIYF.

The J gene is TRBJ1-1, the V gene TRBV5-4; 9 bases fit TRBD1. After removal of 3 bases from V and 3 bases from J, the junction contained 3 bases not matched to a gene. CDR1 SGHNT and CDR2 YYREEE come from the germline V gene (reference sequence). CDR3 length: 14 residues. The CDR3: CASSSGQGDTEAFF. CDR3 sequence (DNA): TGTGCCAGCAGCTCGGGACAGGGTGACACTGAAGCTTTCTTT. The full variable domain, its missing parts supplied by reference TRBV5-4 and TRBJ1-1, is ETGVTQSPTHLIKTRGQQVTLRCSSQSGHNTVSWYQQALGQGPQFIFQYYREEENGRGNFPPRFSGLQFPNYSSELNVNALELDDSALYLCASSSGQGDTEAFFGQGTRLTVV.

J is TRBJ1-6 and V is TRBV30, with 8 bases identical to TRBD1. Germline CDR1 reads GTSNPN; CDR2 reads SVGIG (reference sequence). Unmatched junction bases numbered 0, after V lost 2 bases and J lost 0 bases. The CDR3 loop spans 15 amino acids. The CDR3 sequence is CAWSTGGSYNSPLHF. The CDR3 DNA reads TGTGCCTGGAGTACAGGGGGCTCCTATAATTCACCCCTCCACTTT.

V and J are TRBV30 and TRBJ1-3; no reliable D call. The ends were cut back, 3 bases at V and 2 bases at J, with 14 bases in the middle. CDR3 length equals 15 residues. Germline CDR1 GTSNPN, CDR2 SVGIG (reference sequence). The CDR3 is CAWSVWAGPGNTIYF. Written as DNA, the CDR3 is TGTGCCTGGAGCGTCTGGGCAGGCCCTGGAAACACCATATATTTT. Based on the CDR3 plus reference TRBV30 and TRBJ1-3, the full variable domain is SQTIHQWPATLVQPVGSPLSLECTVEGTSNPNLYWYRQAAGRGLQLLFYSVGIGQISSEVPQNLSASRPQDRQFILSSKKLLLSDSGFYLCAWSVWAGPGNTIYFGEGSWLTVV.

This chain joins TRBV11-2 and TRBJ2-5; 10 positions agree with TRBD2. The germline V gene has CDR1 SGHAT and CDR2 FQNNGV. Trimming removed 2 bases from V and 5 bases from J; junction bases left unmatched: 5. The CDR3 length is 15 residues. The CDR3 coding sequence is TGTGCCAGCAGCTTACCTAGCGGGGGCTGGGAGACCCAGTACTTC. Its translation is CASSLPSGGWETQYF. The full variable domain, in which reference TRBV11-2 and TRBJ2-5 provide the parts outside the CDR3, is EAGVAQSPRYKIIEKRQSVAFWCNPISGHATLYWYQQILGQGPKLLIQFQNNGVVDDSQLPKDRFSAERLKGVDSTLKIQPAKLEDSAVYLCASSLPSGGWETQYFGPGTRLLVL.

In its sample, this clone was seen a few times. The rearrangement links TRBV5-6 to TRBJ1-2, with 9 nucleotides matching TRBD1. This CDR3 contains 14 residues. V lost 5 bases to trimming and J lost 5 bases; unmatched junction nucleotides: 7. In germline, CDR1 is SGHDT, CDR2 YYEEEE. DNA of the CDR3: TGTGCCAGCAGTCAGTCCGGGACAGGGTATGGCTACACCTTC. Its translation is CASSQSGTGYGYTF.

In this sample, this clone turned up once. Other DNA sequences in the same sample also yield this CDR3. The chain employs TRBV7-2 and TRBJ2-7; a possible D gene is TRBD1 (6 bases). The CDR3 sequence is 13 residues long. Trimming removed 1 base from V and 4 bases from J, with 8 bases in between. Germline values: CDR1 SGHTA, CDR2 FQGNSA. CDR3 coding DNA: TGTGCCAGCAGCTTAGAACAGGGATACGAGCAGTACTTC. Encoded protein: CASSLEQGYEQYF.

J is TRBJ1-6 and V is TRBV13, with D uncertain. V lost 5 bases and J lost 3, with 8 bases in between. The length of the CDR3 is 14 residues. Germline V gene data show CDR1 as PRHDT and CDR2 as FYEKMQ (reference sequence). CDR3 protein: CASSLRDYNSPLHF. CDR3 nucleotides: TGTGCCAGCAGCCTCCGGGACTATAATTCACCCCTCCACTTT.

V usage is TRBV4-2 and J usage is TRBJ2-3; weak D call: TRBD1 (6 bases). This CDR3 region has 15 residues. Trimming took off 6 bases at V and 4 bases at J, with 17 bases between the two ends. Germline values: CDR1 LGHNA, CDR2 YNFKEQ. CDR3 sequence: CASSSGAGAADTQYF. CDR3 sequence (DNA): TGTGCCAGCAGTTCTGGGGCAGGGGCCGCAGATACGCAGTATTTT.

CDR3 region: CASSPGQEGNTIYF. The CDR3 bases are TGTGCCAGCAGCCCTGGACAGGAGGGAAACACCATATATTTT. The chain is built from TRBV7-2 and TRBJ1-3; 7 bases are shared with TRBD1. The V segment lost 5 bases and the J segment 4 bases; nucleotides outside the gene matches: 5. CDR1 SGHTA and CDR2 FQGNSA come from the germline V gene. The CDR3 length is 14 residues.

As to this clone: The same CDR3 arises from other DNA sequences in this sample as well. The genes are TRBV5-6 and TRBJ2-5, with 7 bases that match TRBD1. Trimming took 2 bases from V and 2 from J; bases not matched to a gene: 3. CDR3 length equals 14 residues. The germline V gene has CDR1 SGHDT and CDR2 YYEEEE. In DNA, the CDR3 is TGTGCCAGCAGCTTCCGACAGGGTCAAGAGACCCAGTACTTC. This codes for CASSFRQGQETQYF.

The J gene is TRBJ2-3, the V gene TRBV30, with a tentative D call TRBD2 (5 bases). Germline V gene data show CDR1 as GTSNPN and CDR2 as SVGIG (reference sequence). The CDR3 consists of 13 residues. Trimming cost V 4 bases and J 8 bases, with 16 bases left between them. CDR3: CAWTERAEGTQYF. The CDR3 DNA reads TGTGCCTGGACCGAAAGAGCTGAGGGTACGCAGTATTTT.

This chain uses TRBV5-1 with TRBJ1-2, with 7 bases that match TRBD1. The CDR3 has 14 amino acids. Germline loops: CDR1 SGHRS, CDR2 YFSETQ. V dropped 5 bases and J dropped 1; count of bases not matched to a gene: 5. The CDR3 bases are TGCGCCAGCAGAATGACAGGGTTTAACTATGGCTACACCTTC. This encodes CASRMTGFNYGYTF.

The CDR3: CASSMVGQLSPNSPLHF. The CDR3 DNA follows: TGTGCCAGTAGTATGGTGGGACAGCTTTCCCCCAATTCACCCCTCCACTTT. The genes are TRBV19 and TRBJ1-6; TRBD1 matches at 7 bases. The CDR3 spans 17 residues. In germline, CDR1 is LNHDA, CDR2 SQIVND (reference sequence). After removal of 3 bases from V and 7 bases from J, the junction contained 12 bases not matched to a gene.

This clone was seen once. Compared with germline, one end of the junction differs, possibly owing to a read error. The CDR3 bases are TGTGCCAGCAGCGAATTACCCAGGGGAGCGGTGGAAAAACTGTTTTTT. Translating it yields CASSELPRGAVEKLFF. This chain links TRBV25-1 with TRBJ1-4; D may be TRBD1 (6 bases). Germline V CDR1 and CDR2: MGHDK, SYGVNS. CDR3 length: 16 residues.

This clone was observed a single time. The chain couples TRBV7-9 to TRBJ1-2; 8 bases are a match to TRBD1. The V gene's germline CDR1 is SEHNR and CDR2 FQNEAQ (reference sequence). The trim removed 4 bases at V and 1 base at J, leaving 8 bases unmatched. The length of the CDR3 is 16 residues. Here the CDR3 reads CASSSARGRNNYGYTF. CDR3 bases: TGTGCCAGCAGCTCGGCCAGGGGGCGGAATAACTATGGCTACACCTTC.

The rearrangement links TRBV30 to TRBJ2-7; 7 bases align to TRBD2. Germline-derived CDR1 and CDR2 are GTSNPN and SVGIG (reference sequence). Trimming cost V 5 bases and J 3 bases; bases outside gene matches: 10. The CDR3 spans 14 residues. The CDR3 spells CAWSNGGSLYEQYF. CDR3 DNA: TGTGCCTGGTCTAACGGGGGGAGCCTCTACGAGCAGTACTTC. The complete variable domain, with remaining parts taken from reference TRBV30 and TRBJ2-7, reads SQTIHQWPATLVQPVGSPLSLECTVEGTSNPNLYWYRQAAGRGLQLLFYSVGIGQISSEVPQNLSASRPQDRQFILSSKKLLLSDSGFYLCAWSNGGSLYEQYFGPGTRLTVT.

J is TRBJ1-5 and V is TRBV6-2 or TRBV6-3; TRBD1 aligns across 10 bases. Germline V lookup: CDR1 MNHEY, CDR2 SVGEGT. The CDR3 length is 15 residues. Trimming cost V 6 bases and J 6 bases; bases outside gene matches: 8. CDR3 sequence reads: CASSPGTGVTQPQHF. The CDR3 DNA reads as TGTGCCAGCAGCCCCGGGACAGGGGTTACTCAGCCCCAGCATTTT.

The CDR3 loop reads CATDRQNEAFF. CDR3 nucleotides: TGTGCCACCGACAGGCAAAATGAAGCTTTCTTT. This chain joins TRBV28 and TRBJ1-1; TRBD1 is a possible D gene (6 bases). Germline V gene sequence: CDR1 MDHEN, CDR2 SYDVKM. With 10 bases removed from V and 7 bases from J, the gap between germline ends came to 13 bases. The CDR3 is made up of 11 amino acids.

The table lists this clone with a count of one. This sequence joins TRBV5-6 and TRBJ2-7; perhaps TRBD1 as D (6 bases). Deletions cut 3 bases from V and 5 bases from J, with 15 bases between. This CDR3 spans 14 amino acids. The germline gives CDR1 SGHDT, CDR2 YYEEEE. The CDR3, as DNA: TGTGCCAGCAGCTACGGGACATCCCTCCACGAGCAGTACTTC. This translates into CASSYGTSLHEQYF.

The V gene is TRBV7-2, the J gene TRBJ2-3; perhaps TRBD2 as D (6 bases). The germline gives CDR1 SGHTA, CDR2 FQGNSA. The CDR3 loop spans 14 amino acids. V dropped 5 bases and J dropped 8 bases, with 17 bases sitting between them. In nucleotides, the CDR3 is TGTGCCAGCAGCCAAGCCCTGACTAGTGGTACGCAGTATTTT. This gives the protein CASSQALTSGTQYF.

The chain's CDR3 is CASRSLGVAKNIQYF. The DNA of the CDR3 is TGTGCCAGCAGGTCTCTCGGTGTAGCCAAAAACATTCAGTACTTC. The gene calls are TRBV27 and TRBJ2-4; D is uncertain. Trimming left V 6 bases short and J 0 bases short, with 12 bases between. CDR3 length: 15 residues. Germline-derived CDR1 and CDR2 are MNHEY and SMNVEV (reference sequence).

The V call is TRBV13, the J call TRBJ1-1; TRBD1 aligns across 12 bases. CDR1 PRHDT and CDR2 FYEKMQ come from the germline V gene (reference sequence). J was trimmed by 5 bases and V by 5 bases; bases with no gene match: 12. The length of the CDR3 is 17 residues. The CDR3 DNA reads TGTGCCAGCAGCAGCGAGTCCGGGACAGGGGGCCGGACTGAAGCTTTCTTT. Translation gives CASSSESGTGGRTEAFF.

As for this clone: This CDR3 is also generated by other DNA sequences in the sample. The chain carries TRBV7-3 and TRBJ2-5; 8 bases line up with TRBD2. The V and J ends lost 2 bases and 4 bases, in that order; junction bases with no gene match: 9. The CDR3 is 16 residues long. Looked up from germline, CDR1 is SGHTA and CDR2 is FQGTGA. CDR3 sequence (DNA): TGTGCCAGCAGCTTAGGTCGGGGGGGCCACGGAGAGACCCAGTACTTC. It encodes CASSLGRGGHGETQYF.

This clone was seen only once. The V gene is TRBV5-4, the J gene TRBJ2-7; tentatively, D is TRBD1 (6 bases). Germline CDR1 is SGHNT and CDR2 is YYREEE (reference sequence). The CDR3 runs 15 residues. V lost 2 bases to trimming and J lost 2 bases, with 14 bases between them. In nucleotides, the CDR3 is TGTGCCAGCAGCTTTGGGGGCACAGGGCCCTACGAGCAGTACTTC. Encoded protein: CASSFGGTGPYEQYF.

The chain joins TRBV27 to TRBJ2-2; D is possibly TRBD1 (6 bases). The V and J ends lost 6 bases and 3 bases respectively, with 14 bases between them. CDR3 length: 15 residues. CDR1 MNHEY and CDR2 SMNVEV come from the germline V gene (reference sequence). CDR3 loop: CASRTQGQHTGELFF. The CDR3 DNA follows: TGTGCCAGCAGAACTCAGGGGCAGCACACCGGGGAGCTGTTTTTT.

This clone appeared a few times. CDR3 sequence: CASSRSGESSSYNEQFF. DNA for the CDR3: TGTGCCAGCAGCCGGTCAGGGGAAAGTAGCTCCTACAATGAGCAGTTCTTC. The rearrangement uses TRBV4-2 and TRBJ2-1, with D possibly being TRBD1 (6 bases). The germline V and J ends were trimmed by 4 bases and 0 bases, with 16 bases remaining between them. Germline-derived CDR1 and CDR2 are LGHNA and YNFKEQ. The CDR3 has 17 amino acids.

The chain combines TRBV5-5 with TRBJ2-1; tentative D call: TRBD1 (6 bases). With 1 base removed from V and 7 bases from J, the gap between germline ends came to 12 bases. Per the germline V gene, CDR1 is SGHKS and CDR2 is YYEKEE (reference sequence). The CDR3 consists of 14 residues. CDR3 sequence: CASSLSRGRNEQFF. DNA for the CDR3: TGTGCCAGCAGCTTGTCTAGGGGGAGAAATGAGCAGTTCTTC.

CDR3: CASSPIGVETNEKLFF. In DNA form, the CDR3 reads TGTGCCAGTAGTCCCATAGGGGTGGAAACTAATGAAAAACTGTTTTTT. The J gene is TRBJ1-4, the V gene TRBV19; weak D call: TRBD1 (5 bases). The CDR3 totals 16 residues. CDR1 LNHDA and CDR2 SQIVND come from the germline V gene (reference sequence). Deletions cut 5 bases from V and 1 base from J, with 14 bases between. The full variable domain, with the rest looked up from reference TRBV19 and TRBJ1-4, is DGGITQSPKYLFRKEGQNVTLSCEQNLNHDAMYWYRQDPGQGLRLIYYSQIVNDFQKGDIAEGYSVSREKKESFPLTVTSAQKNPTAFYLCASSPIGVETNEKLFFGSGTQLSVL.